The 28 T cell receptor beta chains reported below all come from one sample, sequenced in a study of control samples from healthy donors and cancer patients. The data were produced by immunoSEQ multiplex PCR, yet TCRdb's version contains in-frame clones alone and is incomplete. The sample records 75,000 to 95,000 clones, about 88% being singletons. Sequences were obtained from PBMCs. These receptors came from a woman aged 45-65 years with colorectal cancer.

The chain links TRBV19 to TRBJ1-4; D call uncertain. The CDR3 totals 15 residues. V dropped 7 bases and J dropped 8 bases, with 20 bases sitting between them. Germline-derived CDR1 and CDR2 are LNHDA and SQIVND (reference sequence). The CDR3 protein is CASNPSGTDREKLFF. The CDR3 coding sequence is TGTGCCAGTAACCCATCAGGAACCGACCGAGAAAAACTGTTTTTT. Based on the CDR3 plus reference TRBV19 and TRBJ1-4, the full variable domain is DGGITQSPKYLFRKEGQNVTLSCEQNLNHDAMYWYRQDPGQGLRLIYYSQIVNDFQKGDIAEGYSVSREKKESFPLTVTSAQKNPTAFYLCASNPSGTDREKLFFGSGTQLSVL.

The sample holds a few counts of this clone. Here the CDR3 reads CASTVQGAGANVLTF. DNA of the CDR3: TGTGCCAGCACCGTACAGGGGGCTGGGGCCAACGTCCTGACTTTC. The chain couples TRBV5-8 to TRBJ2-6, with 8 bases matching TRBD1. Unmatched junction bases numbered 4, after V lost 6 bases and J lost 2 bases. Germline V gives CDR1 SGHTS, CDR2 YDEGEE. The CDR3 has 15 amino acids.

The chain is built from TRBV10-3 and TRBJ1-4; D might be TRBD1 (5 bases). CDR1 and CDR2 (germline): ENHRY, SYGVKD. The CDR3 contains 13 residues. Trimming left V 8 bases short and J 4 bases short, with 11 bases between. This CDR3 is CAISQARNEKLFF. CDR3 bases: TGTGCCATCTCACAGGCCCGTAATGAAAAACTGTTTTTT.

The CDR3 coding sequence is TGCGCCAGCAGCCAAGATTCCAGGAACACTGAAGCTTTCTTT. Its protein product is CASSQDSRNTEAFF. The chain carries TRBV4-3 and TRBJ1-1, with D hard to call. V was trimmed by 0 bases and J by 1 base, leaving 6 bases between them. CDR3 length equals 14 residues. CDR1 and CDR2 (germline): LGHNA, YSLEER.

In nucleotides, the CDR3 is TGCGCCAGCAGCCAAGGTTCGGCGGTGGGAGGAAATGAGCAGTTCTTC. This translates into CASSQGSAVGGNEQFF. This chain links TRBV4-1 with TRBJ2-1; D is possibly TRBD2 (6 bases). The CDR3 has 16 residues. The V end lost 1 base, the J end lost 7 bases, and 17 bases lay between the germline ends. Germline lookup yields CDR1 MGHRA and CDR2 YSYEKL.

The rearrangement links TRBV20-1 to TRBJ1-5, with no clear D. CDR1 and CDR2 (germline): DFQATT, SNEGSKA (reference sequence). V was trimmed by 3 bases and J by 0 bases, leaving 12 bases between them. The CDR3 runs 15 residues. The CDR3 DNA sequence: TGCAGTGCTAGTGAAAACGGCAATAGCAATCAGCCCCAGCATTTT. It translates to CSASENGNSNQPQHF.

The gene calls are TRBV4-3 and TRBJ2-2, with D unclear. Trimming took 0 bases from V and 7 from J, leaving 6 bases between them. The CDR3 is 13 amino acids. Germline V gene data show CDR1 as LGHNA and CDR2 as YSLEER. The CDR3 here is CASSQEWGGELFF. DNA for the CDR3: TGCGCCAGCAGCCAAGAATGGGGCGGGGAGCTGTTTTTT.

This CDR3 reads CASSEARLTEAFF. CDR3 in DNA: TGTGCCAGCAGTGAAGCCCGTCTCACTGAAGCTTTCTTT. The chain couples TRBV2 to TRBJ1-1; the D is unclear. V shed 0 bases and J shed 4 bases, with 6 bases lying between them. The CDR3 runs to 13 residues. Germline V gives CDR1 SNHLY, CDR2 FYNNEI.

V is TRBV7-2 and J is TRBJ2-2; TRBD1 aligns across 8 bases. Germline CDR1 is SGHTA and CDR2 is FQGNSA. Germline trimming cut 1 base from V and 1 base from J; bases unmatched to any gene: 5. CDR3 length: 17 amino acids. CDR3 protein: CASSLEIGTGNTGELFF. The CDR3 region has the DNA TGTGCCAGCAGCTTAGAGATCGGGACAGGGAACACCGGGGAGCTGTTTTTT.

This clone occurred once. The V gene is TRBV5-6, the J gene TRBJ1-2, with D maybe TRBD1 (6 bases). The germline gives CDR1 SGHDT, CDR2 YYEEEE. The CDR3 covers 16 residues. V lost 5 bases to trimming and J lost 6 bases, with 23 bases between them. CDR3 coding DNA: TGTGCCAGCAGAGAAAACTACAGGGCTCCCCTAAATGGCTACACCTTC. The encoded protein is CASRENYRAPLNGYTF.

V is TRBV28 and J is TRBJ1-1, with TRBD1 identical over 7 bases. Germline V CDR1 and CDR2: MDHEN, SYDVKM. The V gene end was trimmed by 8 bases and the J gene end by 0 bases; junction bases not matched to a gene: 9. The CDR3 has 15 residues. The CDR3 is CASRTGGAVNTEAFF. The CDR3 coding sequence is TGTGCCAGCCGGACAGGTGGGGCAGTGAACACTGAAGCTTTCTTT.

The rearrangement links TRBV12-5 to TRBJ2-2; a possible D gene is TRBD1 (6 bases). V was clipped by 1 base and J by 8 bases, with 14 bases between them. This CDR3 is 15 amino acids long. Germline V gene data show CDR1 as LGHNT and CDR2 as FRNRAP. The CDR3: CASGLETPGQGELFF. The DNA of the CDR3 is TGTGCTAGTGGTTTGGAGACCCCGGGACAAGGGGAGCTGTTTTTT.

This clone came up a few times. This chain joins TRBV5-5 and TRBJ1-1, with 7 bases identical to TRBD1. J was trimmed by 0 bases and V by 3 bases; bases with no gene match: 5. CDR1 and CDR2 (germline): SGHKS, YYEKEE (reference sequence). This CDR3 has 15 residues. CDR3 nucleotide sequence: TGTGCCAGCAGCTCGACAGGGAACATGAACACTGAAGCTTTCTTT. Its protein product is CASSSTGNMNTEAFF. The full variable domain, rest sourced from reference TRBV5-5 and TRBJ1-1, is DAGVTQSPTHLIKTRGQQVTLRCSPISGHKSVSWYQQVLGQGPQFIFQYYEKEERGRGNFPDRFSARQFPNYSSELNVNALLLGDSALYLCASSSTGNMNTEAFFGQGTRLTVV.

The chain is built from TRBV19 and TRBJ1-6; D unclear. The CDR3 is 16 residues long. V lost 4 bases, J lost 5 bases, and 15 bases lay in between. CDR1 LNHDA and CDR2 SQIVND come from the germline V gene (reference sequence). The CDR3 loop reads CASSRSDRADNSPLHF. CDR3 coding DNA: TGTGCCAGTAGTAGATCGGACCGCGCCGATAATTCACCCCTCCACTTT.

The J gene is TRBJ2-5, the V gene TRBV7-2, with 7 bases identical to TRBD1. Looked up from germline, CDR1 is SGHTA and CDR2 is FQGNSA. V was clipped by 5 bases and J by 1 base; unmatched bases: 4. The CDR3 is 14 amino acids. The CDR3 DNA is TGTGCCAGCAGCCGGACAGGAGTCCAAGAGACCCAGTACTTC. The encoded protein is CASSRTGVQETQYF.

This chain uses TRBV18 with TRBJ2-1; 8 bases line up with TRBD1. The germline V gene encodes CDR1 KGHSH and CDR2 LQKENI. With 5 bases clipped from V and 5 bases from J, the junction kept 8 bases outside the gene matches. The CDR3 is 15 residues long. The CDR3 loop is CASSKGQGTHNEQFF. For the CDR3, the DNA is TGTGCCAGCTCAAAAGGACAGGGTACCCACAATGAGCAGTTCTTC. Full variable domain (outside the CDR3, taken from reference TRBV18 and TRBJ2-1): NAGVMQNPRHLVRRRGQEARLRCSPMKGHSHVYWYRQLPEEGLKFMVYLQKENIIDESGMPKERFSAEFPKEGPSILRIQQVVRGDSAAYFCASSKGQGTHNEQFFGPGTRLTVL.

The J gene is TRBJ1-3, the V gene TRBV5-1; 9 nucleotides match TRBD1. The CDR3 is 14 residues long. From germline, CDR1 is SGHRS and CDR2 YFSETQ. Losses at the gene ends were 3 bases for V and 6 bases for J; bases not matched to a gene: 4. For the CDR3, the DNA is TGCGCCAGCAGCTCTGACAGGGGGGCAAACACCATATATTTT. It codes for CASSSDRGANTIYF.

The J gene is TRBJ2-5, the V gene TRBV5-1, with 8 bases aligning to TRBD1. The CDR3 loop spans 15 amino acids. Germline V lookup: CDR1 SGHRS, CDR2 YFSETQ. The junction had 10 bases not matched to a gene; V was cut back by 4 bases and J by 5 bases. The CDR3 reads CASSHDGQGTETQYF. CDR3 sequence (DNA): TGCGCCAGCAGCCACGACGGACAGGGCACGGAGACCCAGTACTTC.

Regarding this clone: The same CDR3 is also encoded by other DNA sequences in this sample. The rearrangement links TRBV12-5 to TRBJ2-6; 7 bases agree with TRBD2. The CDR3 extends over 15 amino acids. CDR1 and CDR2 (germline): LGHNT, FRNRAP. The ends lost 9 bases at V and 2 bases at J; junction bases unmatched: 7. This chain's CDR3 is CARGLGGTGANVLTF. The CDR3, as DNA: TGTGCTAGGGGGTTGGGGGGGACTGGGGCCAACGTCCTGACTTTC. The whole variable domain, filled in from reference TRBV12-5 and TRBJ2-6, reads DARVTQTPRHKVTEMGQEVTMRCQPILGHNTVFWYRQTMMQGLELLAYFRNRAPLDDSGMPKDRFSAEMPDATLATLKIQPSEPRDSAVYFCARGLGGTGANVLTFGAGSRLTVL.

The chain links TRBV5-6 to TRBJ1-4; a possible D gene is TRBD1 (6 bases). Trimming took off 4 bases at V and 4 bases at J, with 14 bases between the two ends. The CDR3 has 15 amino acids. Germline V gene sequence: CDR1 SGHDT, CDR2 YYEEEE. This chain's CDR3 is CASSRDILGNEKLFF. The CDR3, as DNA: TGTGCCAGCAGCCGGGACATTCTTGGTAATGAAAAACTGTTTTTT.

This rearrangement joins TRBV4-3 to TRBJ2-5; the D is unclear. Germline CDR1 LGHNA, CDR2 YSLEER. This CDR3 is 14 amino acids long. Trimming took 0 bases from V and 5 from J, leaving 10 bases between them. CDR3 DNA: TGCGCCAGCAGCCAAGATATAGGTTTGGAGACCCAGTACTTC. It encodes CASSQDIGLETQYF.

The chain joins TRBV30 to TRBJ1-1, with 11 bases matching TRBD1. Germline V lookup: CDR1 GTSNPN, CDR2 SVGIG (reference sequence). This CDR3 is 16 amino acids long. With 3 bases clipped from V and 3 bases from J, the junction kept 9 bases outside the gene matches. DNA for the CDR3: TGTGCCTGGAGGAGTAGGGACAGGGGGTATGACACTGAAGCTTTCTTT. This sequence encodes CAWRSRDRGYDTEAFF.

The chain carries TRBV5-1 and TRBJ1-3; D is ambiguous. The V gene's germline CDR1 is SGHRS and CDR2 YFSETQ. The CDR3 sequence is 15 residues long. Trimming left V 0 bases short and J 5 bases short, with 12 bases between. CDR3 DNA: TGCGCCAGCAGCTTGGATACTAGCTCGCGAAACACCATATATTTT. Its translation: CASSLDTSSRNTIYF.

This clone has ten or more counts. The genes are TRBV19 and TRBJ1-5; D is perhaps TRBD1 (6 bases). V lost 6 bases and J lost 1, with 13 bases in between. CDR1 and CDR2 from the germline V gene are LNHDA and SQIVND (reference sequence). CDR3 length equals 15 residues. DNA for the CDR3: TGTGCCAGTAGCCCCAGAGGGGGAAGCAATCAGCCCCAGCATTTT. Amino acids: CASSPRGGSNQPQHF. The variable domain in full, with the rest retrieved from reference TRBV19 and TRBJ1-5, is DGGITQSPKYLFRKEGQNVTLSCEQNLNHDAMYWYRQDPGQGLRLIYYSQIVNDFQKGDIAEGYSVSREKKESFPLTVTSAQKNPTAFYLCASSPRGGSNQPQHFGDGTRLSIL.

V is TRBV5-1 and J is TRBJ2-3; D possibly corresponds to TRBD1 (7 bases). CDR1 and CDR2 (germline): SGHRS, YFSETQ. The length of the CDR3 is 15 residues. V shed 4 bases and J shed 3 bases, with 15 bases lying between them. CDR3 in amino acids: CASSTTGDSTDTQYF. CDR3 nucleotides: TGCGCCAGCAGCACCACAGGGGACTCGACAGATACGCAGTATTTT.

This sequence joins TRBV18 and TRBJ2-5; 9 bases map to TRBD2. J gave up 2 bases and V 0 bases, and 4 bases lay outside the gene matches. The length of the CDR3 is 16 residues. Per the germline V gene, CDR1 is KGHSH and CDR2 is LQKENI. The CDR3, as DNA: TGTGCCAGCTCACCACCCAGAGCGGGGGGACAAGAGACCCAGTACTTC. Translating it yields CASSPPRAGGQETQYF.

The chain recombines TRBV20-1 with TRBJ1-3; D is unresolved. The CDR3 has 11 amino acids. V was trimmed by 3 bases and J by 5 bases, leaving 5 bases between them. Germline V gene sequence: CDR1 DFQATT, CDR2 SNEGSKA (reference sequence). The CDR3 protein is CSASSRNTIYF. The CDR3, as DNA: TGCAGTGCTAGTTCAAGAAACACCATATATTTT.

The chain couples TRBV5-1 to TRBJ1-6; D uncertain. The germline V gene encodes CDR1 SGHRS and CDR2 YFSETQ. With 0 bases removed from V and 6 bases from J, the gap between germline ends came to 4 bases. There are 13 residues in the CDR3. The CDR3 nucleotides read TGCGCCAGCAGCTTGGGAGCTAATTCACCCCTCCACTTT. Translation gives CASSLGANSPLHF.